Listed below are T cell receptor beta chains from one sample, sequenced in a study of PD-1 blockade in classical Hodgkin lymphoma. Sequencing was performed with immunoSEQ multiplex PCR; in TCRdb, only in-frame clones are kept and a portion is missing. The table lists 50,000 or so clones, 73% of them singletons. Material: peripheral blood mononuclear cells (PBMCs), obtained before the second cycle of nivolumab. The receptors originated from a human donor with classical Hodgkin lymphoma. CDR3s include the opening cysteine and the closing phenylalanine or tryptophan. The D gene is left open where the match is weak. Size tells how often a clone was seen (once, few, many) or the class of an expanded clone, and some rows leave it out.

J gene: TRBJ2-7; V gene: TRBV6-5; clone size: .; D gene: .; CDR3 protein: CASSGRQNYEQYF; CDR3 DNA: TGTGCCAGCAGTGGACGACAGAACTACGAGCAGTACTTC
J gene: TRBJ2-5; V gene: TRBV10-3; clone size: .; D gene: .; CDR3 protein: CAISDFGGETQYF; CDR3 DNA: TGTGCCATCAGTGATTTCGGCGGGGAGACCCAGTACTTC
J gene: TRBJ1-2; V gene: TRBV6-6; clone size: .; D gene: .; CDR3 protein: CASSYGAASNYGYTF; CDR3 DNA: TGTGCCAGCAGTTACGGGGCCGCCTCTAACTATGGCTACACCTTC
J gene: TRBJ2-7; V gene: TRBV6-6; clone size: few; D gene: .; CDR3 protein: CASSYPQPGSYEQYF; CDR3 DNA: TGTGCCAGCAGTTACCCCCAGCCGGGATCCTACGAGCAGTACTTC
J gene: TRBJ2-7; V gene: TRBV18; clone size: .; D gene: .; CDR3 protein: CASSPLAGVEQYF; CDR3 DNA: TGTGCCAGCTCACCATTAGCAGGGGTCGAGCAGTACTTC
J gene: TRBJ2-1; V gene: TRBV25-1; clone size: .; D gene: .; CDR3 protein: CASSVTGMNEQFF; CDR3 DNA: TGTGCCAGCAGTGTCACAGGGATGAATGAGCAGTTCTTC
J gene: TRBJ1-1; V gene: TRBV7-3; clone size: .; D gene: .; CDR3 protein: CASSLGGMNTEAFF; CDR3 DNA: TGTGCCAGCAGCTTGGGGGGGATGAACACTGAAGCTTTCTTT
J gene: TRBJ2-7; V gene: TRBV11-3; clone size: few; D gene: .; CDR3 protein: CASSPRPGASYEQYF; CDR3 DNA: TGTGCCAGCAGCCCCCGCCCGGGTGCCTCCTACGAGCAGTACTTC
J gene: TRBJ1-3; V gene: TRBV5-6; clone size: .; D gene: .; CDR3 protein: CASSFVTGNTIYF; CDR3 DNA: TGTGCCAGCAGCTTCGTCACTGGAAACACCATATATTTT
J gene: TRBJ2-3; V gene: TRBV6-1; clone size: .; D gene: TRBD2; CDR3 protein: CASSVRTSAILTDTQYF; CDR3 DNA: TGTGCCAGCAGTGTGAGGACTAGCGCAATCCTCACAGATACGCAGTATTTT
J gene: TRBJ1-1; V gene: TRBV19; clone size: .; D gene: .; CDR3 protein: CASSETGLNTEAFF; CDR3 DNA: TGTGCCAGTAGCGAGACAGGTTTGAACACTGAAGCTTTCTTT
J gene: TRBJ2-2; V gene: TRBV6-5; clone size: .; D gene: .; CDR3 protein: CASHFGRNTGELFF; CDR3 DNA: TGTGCCAGCCATTTCGGGAGGAACACCGGGGAGCTGTTTTTT
J gene: TRBJ2-7; V gene: TRBV6-1; clone size: .; D gene: .; CDR3 protein: CASSSLDSAYEQYF; CDR3 DNA: TGTGCCAGCAGTTCCTTGGACAGCGCTTACGAGCAGTACTTC
J gene: TRBJ1-1; V gene: TRBV5-1; clone size: .; D gene: .; CDR3 protein: CASSLVGTRNTEAFF; CDR3 DNA: TGCGCCAGCAGCTTGGTAGGGACCCGGAACACTGAAGCTTTCTTT
J gene: TRBJ2-1; V gene: TRBV6-1; clone size: .; D gene: .; CDR3 protein: CASKSGLPSYNEQFF; CDR3 DNA: TGTGCCAGCAAATCCGGCCTACCTTCCTACAATGAGCAGTTCTTC
J gene: TRBJ2-2; V gene: TRBV18; clone size: .; D gene: .; CDR3 protein: CASSPPTGLAGELFF; CDR3 DNA: TGTGCCAGCTCACCACCTACAGGGTTAGCCGGGGAGCTGTTTTTT
J gene: TRBJ1-2; V gene: TRBV6-5; clone size: .; D gene: .; CDR3 protein: CASSYSPTAGTYGYTF; CDR3 DNA: TGTGCCAGCAGTTACTCCCCAACGGCAGGAACCTATGGCTACACCTTC
J gene: TRBJ1-4; V gene: TRBV6-6; clone size: .; D gene: TRBD1; CDR3 protein: CASSYEGASNEKLFF; CDR3 DNA: TGTGCCAGCAGTTACGAGGGGGCCTCTAATGAAAAACTGTTTTTT
J gene: TRBJ1-5; V gene: TRBV10-2; clone size: .; D gene: .; CDR3 protein: CASSESLFRQPNQPQHF; CDR3 DNA: TGCGCCAGCAGTGAGTCCCTATTTAGACAGCCCAATCAGCCCCAGCATTTT
J gene: TRBJ2-5; V gene: TRBV27; clone size: .; D gene: .; CDR3 protein: CASSVWQGGETQYF; CDR3 DNA: TGTGCCAGCAGTGTATGGCAGGGCGGAGAGACCCAGTACTTC
J gene: TRBJ2-6; V gene: TRBV28; clone size: .; D gene: TRBD1; CDR3 protein: CASSARQGAGAGANVLTF; CDR3 DNA: TGTGCCAGCAGTGCACGACAGGGGGCTGGGGCTGGGGCCAACGTCCTGACTTTC
J gene: TRBJ2-7; V gene: TRBV6-5; clone size: .; D gene: TRBD2; CDR3 protein: CASTGGTTSYEQYF; CDR3 DNA: TGTGCCAGCACCGGAGGGACTACCTCCTACGAGCAGTACTTC
J gene: TRBJ1-4; V gene: TRBV29-1; clone size: once; D gene: .; CDR3 protein: CSVEGLDEKLFF; CDR3 DNA: TGCAGCGTTGAGGGGCTAGATGAAAAACTGTTTTTT
J gene: TRBJ1-2; V gene: TRBV6-6; clone size: .; D gene: TRBD1; CDR3 protein: CASSYSGQGVYGYTF; CDR3 DNA: TGTGCCAGCAGTTACTCAGGACAGGGTGTCTATGGCTACACCTTC
J gene: TRBJ2-6; V gene: TRBV19; clone size: few; D gene: TRBD1; CDR3 protein: CASSIDALTGAATSGANVLTF; CDR3 DNA: TGTGCCAGTAGTATAGATGCCTTGACAGGGGCTGCCACCTCTGGGGCCAACGTCCTGACTTTC
J gene: TRBJ1-5; V gene: TRBV29-1; clone size: medium-sized; D gene: TRBD1; CDR3 protein: CSVVTQGANQPQHF; CDR3 DNA: TGCAGCGTTGTAACACAGGGGGCCAATCAGCCCCAGCATTTT
J gene: TRBJ1-1; V gene: TRBV11-2; clone size: .; D gene: TRBD1; CDR3 protein: CASSSYRGNTEAFF; CDR3 DNA: TGTGCCAGCAGCTCCTACAGGGGGAACACTGAAGCTTTCTTT
J gene: TRBJ2-3; V gene: TRBV9; clone size: .; D gene: .; CDR3 protein: CASRDLGTHSDTQYF; CDR3 DNA: TGTGCCAGCAGGGACCTCGGGACCCACAGTGATACGCAGTATTTT
J gene: TRBJ1-1; V gene: TRBV19; clone size: .; D gene: .; CDR3 protein: CASSIRGGQNTEAFF; CDR3 DNA: TGTGCCAGTAGTATACGGGGAGGACAGAACACTGAAGCTTTCTTT
J gene: TRBJ1-2; V gene: TRBV7-9; clone size: .; D gene: .; CDR3 protein: CASSLEVAALYGYTF; CDR3 DNA: TGTGCCAGCAGCTTAGAGGTGGCAGCCCTCTATGGCTACACCTTC
J gene: TRBJ1-5; V gene: TRBV19; clone size: .; D gene: .; CDR3 protein: CASSINRETQPQHF; CDR3 DNA: TGTGCCAGTAGTATAAACAGGGAAACACAGCCCCAGCATTTT
J gene: TRBJ2-2; V gene: TRBV27; clone size: .; D gene: .; CDR3 protein: CASIPLGGPGELFF; CDR3 DNA: TGTGCCAGCATCCCCCTTGGGGGTCCCGGGGAGCTGTTTTTT
J gene: TRBJ2-3; V gene: TRBV18; clone size: .; D gene: .; CDR3 protein: CASSPPTGGGDTQYF; CDR3 DNA: TGTGCCAGCTCACCGCCGACAGGTGGAGGGGATACGCAGTATTTT
J gene: TRBJ2-2; V gene: TRBV28; clone size: .; D gene: TRBD1; CDR3 protein: CAIDRGVSGELFF; CDR3 DNA: TGTGCCATCGACAGGGGAGTTAGCGGGGAGCTGTTTTTT
J gene: TRBJ1-1; V gene: TRBV28; clone size: .; D gene: .; CDR3 protein: CASSSYGGRDTEAFF; CDR3 DNA: TGTGCCAGCAGTTCCTATGGGGGGCGGGACACTGAAGCTTTCTTT
J gene: TRBJ1-2; V gene: TRBV6-5; clone size: .; D gene: .; CDR3 protein: CASSYGGGANYGYTF; CDR3 DNA: TGTGCCAGCAGTTATGGGGGCGGGGCGAACTATGGCTACACCTTC
J gene: TRBJ2-1; V gene: TRBV19; clone size: .; D gene: .; CDR3 protein: CASRRDTRDEQFF; CDR3 DNA: TGTGCCAGTAGGCGGGACACCCGGGATGAGCAGTTCTTC
J gene: TRBJ2-3; V gene: TRBV5-1; clone size: .; D gene: .; CDR3 protein: CASSGTGVGTDTQYF; CDR3 DNA: TGCGCCAGCAGCGGAACGGGAGTAGGGACAGATACGCAGTATTTT
J gene: TRBJ2-4; V gene: TRBV9; clone size: .; D gene: TRBD2; CDR3 protein: CASSSGEGFYNIQYF; CDR3 DNA: TGTGCCAGCAGCAGCGGGGAGGGGTTTTATAACATTCAGTACTTC
J gene: TRBJ1-4; V gene: TRBV7-2; clone size: .; D gene: .; CDR3 protein: CASSPNTQGKLFF; CDR3 DNA: TGTGCCAGCAGCCCTAACACGCAGGGAAAACTGTTTTTT
J gene: TRBJ2-3; V gene: TRBV7-2; clone size: .; D gene: TRBD2; CDR3 protein: CASSPAGVSTDTQYF; CDR3 DNA: TGTGCCAGCAGCCCGGCGGGGGTGAGCACAGATACGCAGTATTTT
J gene: TRBJ2-1; V gene: TRBV12-5; clone size: .; D gene: .; CDR3 protein: CASGNTPTAGLMHEQFF; CDR3 DNA: TGTGCTAGTGGCAATACCCCCACAGCAGGGCTTATGCATGAGCAGTTCTTC
J gene: TRBJ2-1; V gene: TRBV7-3; clone size: .; D gene: .; CDR3 protein: CASSDSSYNEQFF; CDR3 DNA: TGTGCCAGCTCGGACTCCTCCTACAATGAGCAGTTCTTC
J gene: TRBJ1-2; V gene: TRBV14; clone size: .; D gene: .; CDR3 protein: CASSPQTGINGYTF; CDR3 DNA: TGTGCCAGCAGCCCCCAGACAGGAATCAATGGCTACACCTTC
J gene: TRBJ1-3; V gene: TRBV4-3; clone size: few; D gene: .; CDR3 protein: CASSVATASGNTIYF; CDR3 DNA: TGCGCCAGCAGCGTAGCAACCGCGTCTGGAAACACCATATATTTT
J gene: TRBJ2-7; V gene: TRBV6-5; clone size: once; D gene: .; CDR3 protein: CASSYSPSGGTYEQYF; CDR3 DNA: TGTGCCAGCAGTTACTCCCCCTCCGGGGGTACCTACGAGCAGTACTTC
J gene: TRBJ1-3; V gene: TRBV5-1; clone size: .; D gene: TRBD1; CDR3 protein: CASSLGQGANTIYF; CDR3 DNA: TGCGCCAGCAGCTTGGGACAGGGCGCAAACACCATATATTTT
J gene: TRBJ1-2; V gene: TRBV30; clone size: .; D gene: .; CDR3 protein: CAWAFGDGYTF; CDR3 DNA: TGTGCCTGGGCTTTTGGGGATGGCTACACCTTC
J gene: TRBJ1-1; V gene: TRBV27; clone size: .; D gene: .; CDR3 protein: CASSGLQGEETEAFF; CDR3 DNA: TGTGCCAGCAGTGGCCTTCAGGGTGAAGAAACTGAAGCTTTCTTT
J gene: TRBJ2-5; V gene: TRBV7-2; clone size: .; D gene: .; CDR3 protein: CASSLGLSGETQYF; CDR3 DNA: TGTGCCAGCAGCTTAGGGTTGTCTGGAGAGACCCAGTACTTC
J gene: TRBJ1-1; V gene: TRBV6-5; clone size: .; D gene: .; CDR3 protein: CASSYYRAEAFF; CDR3 DNA: TGTGCCAGCAGTTACTACAGGGCCGAAGCTTTCTTT
J gene: TRBJ2-7; V gene: TRBV6-5; clone size: few; D gene: .; CDR3 protein: CASSYFLPGSYEQYF; CDR3 DNA: TGTGCCAGCAGTTACTTTCTCCCCGGTTCCTACGAGCAGTACTTC
J gene: TRBJ1-5; V gene: TRBV12-5; clone size: .; D gene: .; CDR3 protein: CASGLVREESHSNQPQHF; CDR3 DNA: TGTGCTAGTGGTTTGGTACGGGAGGAATCCCATAGCAATCAGCCCCAGCATTTT
J gene: TRBJ2-1; V gene: TRBV25-1; clone size: .; D gene: TRBD2; CDR3 protein: CASSELAGAIDEQFF; CDR3 DNA: TGTGCCAGCAGTGAACTAGCGGGAGCAATCGATGAGCAGTTCTTC
J gene: TRBJ1-1; V gene: TRBV6-5; clone size: once; D gene: .; CDR3 protein: CASSYALADTEAFF; CDR3 DNA: TGTGCCAGCAGTTACGCCTTGGCCGACACTGAAGCTTTCTTT